This record concerns one T cell receptor (beta chain) sequence. The data derive from a study of blood T cell repertoires in COVID-19. On the study more broadly: The study drew acute and convalescent COVID-19 samples from the United States, Italy and Spain. T cells, B-cell-depleted T cells, or PBMCs supplied cDNA or gDNA.

Authors' analysis steps: Reference gene primer amplification gave estimated nucleated cell counts. Here immunoSEQ multiplex PCR was the method, and the copy in TCRdb shows in-frame clones only, minus some. Clone size and the V and J calls come from that table; the DNA yielded D and trimming. The sample includes about 130,000 clones, around 80% of them seen just once. Germline CDR1 MNHEY, CDR2 SMNVEV (reference sequence). V was clipped by 3 bases and J by 3 bases, with 15 bases between them. This CDR3 region has 16 residues. This receptor was obtained from a man aged 65 to 85 with acute or convalescent COVID-19. The sample was peripheral blood. The chain recombines TRBV27 with TRBJ1-5, with a weak D call TRBD1 (5 bases). CDR3 sequence: CASSFRGGVYNQPQHF. The CDR3 nucleotides read TGTGCCAGCAGTTTTAGGGGAGGCGTCTACAATCAGCCCCAGCATTTT.